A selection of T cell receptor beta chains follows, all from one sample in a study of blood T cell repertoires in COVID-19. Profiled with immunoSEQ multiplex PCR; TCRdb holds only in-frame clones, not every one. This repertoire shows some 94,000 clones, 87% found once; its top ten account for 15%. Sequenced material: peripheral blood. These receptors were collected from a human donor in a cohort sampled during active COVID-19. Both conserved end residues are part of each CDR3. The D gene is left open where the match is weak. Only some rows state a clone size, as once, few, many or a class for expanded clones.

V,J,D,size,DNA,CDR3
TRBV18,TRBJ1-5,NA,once,TGTGCCAGCTCACCGTACAGGGATTTTCAGCCCCAGCATTTT,CASSPYRDFQPQHF
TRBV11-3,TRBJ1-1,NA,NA,TGTGCCAGCAGCTTAAACGGGAACACTGAAGCTTTCTTT,CASSLNGNTEAFF
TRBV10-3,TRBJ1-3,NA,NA,TGTGCCATCAGTATCAGAAACACCATATATTTT,CAISIRNTIYF
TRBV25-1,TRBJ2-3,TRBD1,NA,TGTGCCAGCGCCACAGGGGGAATAGATACGCAGTATTTT,CASATGGIDTQYF
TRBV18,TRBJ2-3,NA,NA,TGTGCCAGCTCACCACATGGGGGGACAGATACGCAGTATTTT,CASSPHGGTDTQYF
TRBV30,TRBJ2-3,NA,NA,TGTGCCTGGAGTGTACCTGGGCAGTCCCCCACAGATACGCAGTATTTT,CAWSVPGQSPTDTQYF
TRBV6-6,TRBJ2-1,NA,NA,TGTGCCAGCAGTTACCTAAGCACCAATGAGCAGTTCTTC,CASSYLSTNEQFF
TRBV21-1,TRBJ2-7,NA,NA,TGTGCCAGCAGCAAATGGACAGGGAAAGGATACTCCTACGAGCAGTACTTC,CASSKWTGKGYSYEQYF
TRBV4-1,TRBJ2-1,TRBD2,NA,TGCGCCAGCAGCCAAACCGAGCGGGGGGTATCCAATGAGCAGTTCTTC,CASSQTERGVSNEQFF
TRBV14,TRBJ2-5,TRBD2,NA,TGTGCCAGCAGCCAAGGAGCTAGCGGGAAGGGGGAGACCCAGTACTTC,CASSQGASGKGETQYF
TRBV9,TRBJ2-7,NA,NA,TGTGCCAGCAGCGTAGCTGAGGGCCCCCTCTACGAGCAGTACTTC,CASSVAEGPLYEQYF
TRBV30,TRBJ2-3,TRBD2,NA,TGTGCCTGGAGTGGCGGGGGTAGCACAGATACGCAGTATTTT,CAWSGGGSTDTQYF
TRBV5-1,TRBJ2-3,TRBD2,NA,TGCGCCAGCAGCCCTCTGGGACTAGCGGGAGGCCTAAGCACAGATACGCAGTATTTT,CASSPLGLAGGLSTDTQYF
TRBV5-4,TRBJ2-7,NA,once,TGTGCCAGCAGCTTGGGTCTCAACCGGAGGAACTACGAGCAGTACTTC,CASSLGLNRRNYEQYF
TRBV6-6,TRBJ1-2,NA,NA,TGTGCCAGCAGTTTGTTGGGACAAGAGGTCCATGGCTACACCTTC,CASSLLGQEVHGYTF
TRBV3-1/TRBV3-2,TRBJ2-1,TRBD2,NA,TGTGCCAGCAGCCGATGGGGGGGGACTTCTTCCCGCAATGAGCAGTTCTTC,CASSRWGGTSSRNEQFF
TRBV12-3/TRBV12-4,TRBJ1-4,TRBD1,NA,TGTGCCAGCTCAGGACAGGGATATGAAAAACTGTTTTTT,CASSGQGYEKLFF
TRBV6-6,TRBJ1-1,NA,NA,TGTGCCAGCAGTTCCTCCCTGTGGGACTACGAAGCTTTCTTT,CASSSSLWDYEAFF
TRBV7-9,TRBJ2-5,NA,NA,TGTGCCAGCAGCTTAGCGACTAGAGGCCTGGTGGCCCAGTACTTC,CASSLATRGLVAQYF
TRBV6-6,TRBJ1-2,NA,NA,TGTGCCAGCAGCCCAGGGGCGCCTGGAGGCTACACCTTC,CASSPGAPGGYTF
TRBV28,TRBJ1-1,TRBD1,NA,TGTGCCAGCAGTGCCGGGACAGGGAACACTGAAGCTTTCTTT,CASSAGTGNTEAFF